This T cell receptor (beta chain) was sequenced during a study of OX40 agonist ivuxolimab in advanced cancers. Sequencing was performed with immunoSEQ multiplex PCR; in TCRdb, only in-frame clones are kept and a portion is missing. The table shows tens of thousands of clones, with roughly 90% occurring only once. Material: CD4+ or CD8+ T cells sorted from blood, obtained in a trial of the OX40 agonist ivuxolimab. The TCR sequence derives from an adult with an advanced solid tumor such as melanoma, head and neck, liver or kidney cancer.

The CDR3 nucleotides are TGTGCCAGCAGTGCGGGAAGGGAGACCCAGTACTTC. It is translated as CASSAGRETQYF. The V call is TRBV2, the J call TRBJ2-5, with TRBD2 as a possible D gene (5 bases). Germline V gene data show CDR1 as SNHLY and CDR2 as FYNNEI. V was pared by 4 bases and J by 5 bases, with 8 bases between. CDR3 length: 12 amino acids.